This T cell receptor beta chain was obtained from a study of blood T cell repertoires in COVID-19. As for the study in general: Acute-phase and convalescent COVID-19 samples originated in the United States, Italy and Spain. PBMCs, B-cell-depleted T cells, or T cells provided the cDNA or gDNA that made up the material.

The assay was immunoSEQ multiplex PCR, and TCRdb's table has in-frame clones only and misses some. The sample holds 56,000 or so clones, roughly 89% seen once. Germline V gene data show CDR1 as WSHSY and CDR2 as SAAADI. This CDR3 has 14 residues. V lost 3 bases and J lost 7, with 13 bases in between. The clonotype originates from a woman aged 55 to 70 with COVID-19, enrolled during active disease. Sequencing was performed on peripheral blood. This chain connects TRBV10-2 to TRBJ1-5, with a possible D match to TRBD1 (5 bases). CDR3 coding DNA: TGCGCCAGCAGTGATCAGGGCGGGGACCAGCCCCAGCATTTT. Encoded protein: CASSDQGGDQPQHF.